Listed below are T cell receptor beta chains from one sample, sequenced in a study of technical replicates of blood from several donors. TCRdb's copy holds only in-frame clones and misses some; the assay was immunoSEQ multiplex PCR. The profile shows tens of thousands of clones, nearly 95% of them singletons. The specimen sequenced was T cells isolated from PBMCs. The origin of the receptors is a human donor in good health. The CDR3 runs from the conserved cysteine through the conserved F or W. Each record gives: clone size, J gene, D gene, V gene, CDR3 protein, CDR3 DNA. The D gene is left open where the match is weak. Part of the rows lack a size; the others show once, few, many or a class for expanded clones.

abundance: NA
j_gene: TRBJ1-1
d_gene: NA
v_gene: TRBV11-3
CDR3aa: CASSSDSPRAFF
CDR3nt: TGTGCCAGCAGCTCGGACAGCCCGAGGGCTTTCTTT

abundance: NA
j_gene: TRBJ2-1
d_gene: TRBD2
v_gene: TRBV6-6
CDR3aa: CANGGGTNEQFF
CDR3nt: TGTGCCAACGGGGGGGGGACTAATGAGCAGTTCTTC

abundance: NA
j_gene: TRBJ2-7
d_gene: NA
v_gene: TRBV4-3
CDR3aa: CASSKESSYEQYF
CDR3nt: TGCGCCAGCAGCAAGGAGAGCAGCTACGAGCAGTACTTC

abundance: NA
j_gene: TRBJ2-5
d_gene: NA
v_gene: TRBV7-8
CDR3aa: CASSLWAGQETQYF
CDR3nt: TGTGCCAGCAGCCTGTGGGCGGGGCAAGAGACCCAGTACTTC

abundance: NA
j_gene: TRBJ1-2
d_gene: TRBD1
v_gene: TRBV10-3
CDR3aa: CAINRRQGNYGYTF
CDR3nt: TGTGCCATCAACCGAAGACAGGGGAACTATGGCTACACCTTC

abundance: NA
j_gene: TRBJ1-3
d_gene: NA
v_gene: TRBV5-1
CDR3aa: CASSPDNGNTIYF
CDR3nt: TGCGCCAGCAGCCCGGACAACGGAAACACCATATATTTT

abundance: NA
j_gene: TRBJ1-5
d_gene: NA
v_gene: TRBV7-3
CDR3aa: CASSWAGDSDQPQHF
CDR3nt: TGTGCCAGCAGCTGGGCGGGGGACTCGGATCAGCCCCAGCATTTT

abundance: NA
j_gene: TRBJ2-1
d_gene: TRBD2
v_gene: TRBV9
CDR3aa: CASSALAGRGYNEQFF
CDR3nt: TGTGCCAGCAGCGCCCTAGCGGGGAGGGGATACAATGAGCAGTTCTTC

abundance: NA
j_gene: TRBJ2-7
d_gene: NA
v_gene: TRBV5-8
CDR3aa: CASSLEPRGSYEQYF
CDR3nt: TGTGCCAGCAGCTTGGAACCCAGGGGTAGTTACGAGCAGTACTTC

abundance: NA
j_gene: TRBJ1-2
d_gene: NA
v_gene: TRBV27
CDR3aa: CASSLSQTGSFGYTF
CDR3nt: TGTGCCAGCAGTTTATCCCAGACAGGTTCGTTCGGCTACACCTTC

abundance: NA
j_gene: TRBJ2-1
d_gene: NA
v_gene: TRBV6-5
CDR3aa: CATREWRDSYNEQFF
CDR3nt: TGTGCCACTCGGGAGTGGCGTGATTCCTACAATGAGCAGTTCTTC

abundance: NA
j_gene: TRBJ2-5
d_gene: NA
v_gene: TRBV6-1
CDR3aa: CASSEAGLQETQYF
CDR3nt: TGTGCCAGCAGTGAAGCGGGCCTCCAAGAGACCCAGTACTTC

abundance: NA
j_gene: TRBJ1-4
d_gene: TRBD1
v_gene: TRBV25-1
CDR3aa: CASSEWTGTNEKLFF
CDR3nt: TGTGCCAGCAGTGAATGGACAGGGACTAATGAAAAACTGTTTTTT

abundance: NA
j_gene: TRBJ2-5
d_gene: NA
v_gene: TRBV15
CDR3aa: CATSRDIQETQYF
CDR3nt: TGTGCCACCAGCAGAGATATACAAGAGACCCAGTACTTC

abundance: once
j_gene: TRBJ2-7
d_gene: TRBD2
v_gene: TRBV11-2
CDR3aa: CASSPIGAGGTYEQYF
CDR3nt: TGTGCCAGCAGCCCCATAGGGGCGGGAGGTACCTACGAGCAGTACTTC

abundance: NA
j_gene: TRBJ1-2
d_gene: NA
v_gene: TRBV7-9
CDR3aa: CASTFGGATLNYGYTF
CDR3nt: TGTGCCAGCACGTTTGGAGGGGCCACGTTAAACTATGGCTACACCTTC

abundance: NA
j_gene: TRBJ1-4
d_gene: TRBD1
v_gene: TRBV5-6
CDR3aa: CASSSWTGSLYEKLFF
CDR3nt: TGTGCCAGCAGCTCTTGGACAGGGAGCCTGTATGAAAAACTGTTTTTT

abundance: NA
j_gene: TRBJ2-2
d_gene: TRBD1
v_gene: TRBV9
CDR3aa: CASSSQGRELFF
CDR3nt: TGTGCCAGCAGCTCACAGGGGAGGGAGCTGTTTTTT

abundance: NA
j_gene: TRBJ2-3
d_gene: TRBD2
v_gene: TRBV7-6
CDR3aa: CASSMEREADTQYF
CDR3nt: TGTGCCAGCAGCATGGAGCGGGAGGCAGATACGCAGTATTTT

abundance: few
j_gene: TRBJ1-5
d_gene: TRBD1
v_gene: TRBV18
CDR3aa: CASSPSGQGQPQHF
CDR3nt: TGTGCCAGCTCACCTTCCGGACAGGGCCAGCCCCAGCATTTT

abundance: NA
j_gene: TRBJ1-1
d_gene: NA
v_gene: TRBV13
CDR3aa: CASSGWGEMGTEAFF
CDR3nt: TGTGCCAGCAGCGGATGGGGAGAGATGGGTACTGAAGCTTTCTTT

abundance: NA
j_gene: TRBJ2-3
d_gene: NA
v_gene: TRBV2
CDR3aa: CASVEVSNTDTQYF
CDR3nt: TGTGCCAGCGTCGAGGTCTCCAACACAGATACGCAGTATTTT

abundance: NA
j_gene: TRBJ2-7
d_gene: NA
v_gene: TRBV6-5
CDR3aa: CASSYQRRIYEQYF
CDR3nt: TGTGCCAGCAGTTACCAGCGGAGGATTTACGAGCAGTACTTC

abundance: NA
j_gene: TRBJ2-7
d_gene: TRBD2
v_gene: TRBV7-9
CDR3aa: CASSFGLAGGEQYF
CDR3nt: TGTGCCAGCAGCTTTGGGTTAGCGGGAGGCGAGCAGTACTTC

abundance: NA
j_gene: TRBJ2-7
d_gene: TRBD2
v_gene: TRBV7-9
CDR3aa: CASSLGRDYQRDEQYF
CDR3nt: TGTGCCAGCAGCTTAGGAAGGGACTATCAACGGGACGAGCAGTACTTC

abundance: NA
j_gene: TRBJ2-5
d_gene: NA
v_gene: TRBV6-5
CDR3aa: CASSSQTLGDSTQYF
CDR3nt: TGTGCCAGCAGTTCCCAGACGTTAGGGGATTCGACCCAGTACTTC

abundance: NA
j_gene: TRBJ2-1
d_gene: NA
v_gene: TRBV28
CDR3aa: CASSSRINEQFF
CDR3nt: TGTGCCAGCAGTTCCAGGATCAATGAGCAGTTCTTC

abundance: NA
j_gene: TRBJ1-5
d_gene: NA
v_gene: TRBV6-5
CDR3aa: CASSYAESYQPQHF
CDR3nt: TGTGCCAGCAGTTACGCAGAAAGTTATCAGCCCCAGCATTTT

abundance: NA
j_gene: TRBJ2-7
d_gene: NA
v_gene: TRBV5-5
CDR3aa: CASSSYGTPTYEQYF
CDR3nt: TGTGCCAGCAGCTCCTACGGGACACCGACCTACGAGCAGTACTTC